The 13 T cell receptor beta chains below come from one sample, sequenced in a study of cytomegalovirus exposure and HLA in healthy donors. The PCR used 60 Vbeta and 13 Jbeta primers. The data were produced by immunoSEQ multiplex PCR, yet TCRdb's version contains in-frame clones alone and is incomplete. The table gives about 200,000 clones; the top ten clones make up more than 0.75% of it. Sample: PBMCs. The receptors here all came from a woman in her thirties in good health and CMV-seropositive.

V and J are TRBV5-1 and TRBJ2-1; 16 nucleotides match TRBD2. V lost 7 bases and J lost 7; bases outside the gene matches: 5. CDR1 and CDR2 from the germline V gene are SGHRS and YFSETQ. The CDR3 consists of 15 residues. The CDR3 protein is CASGAGLAGGNEQFF. Here the CDR3 DNA reads TGCGCCAGCGGTGCGGGACTAGCGGGAGGGAATGAGCAGTTCTTC.

The CDR3 protein is CASSADPGVGNQPQHF. The CDR3 nucleotides are TGTGCCAGCAGTGCCGACCCAGGGGTAGGTAATCAGCCCCAGCATTTT. V and J are TRBV6-6 and TRBJ1-5, with D perhaps matching TRBD1 (6 bases). Trimming took off 5 bases at V and 4 bases at J, with 18 bases between the two ends. In germline, CDR1 is MNHNY, CDR2 SVGAGI (reference sequence). The CDR3 is 16 residues long.

The chain uses TRBV7-2 and TRBJ1-4; 8 bases agree with TRBD1. Germline V CDR1 and CDR2: SGHTA, FQGNSA. V lost 3 bases and J lost 7; bases outside the gene matches: 7. The CDR3 is made up of 15 amino acids. CDR3 DNA sequence: TGTGCCAGCAGCTTCATACAGGGGGTCGGTGAAAAACTGTTTTTT. This sequence encodes CASSFIQGVGEKLFF.

The chain combines TRBV7-2 with TRBJ2-7; 13 nucleotides align to TRBD2. CDR1 is SGHTA and CDR2 is FQGNSA in the germline V gene. The trim removed 4 bases at V and 4 bases at J, leaving 10 bases unmatched. The CDR3 spans 17 residues. The CDR3 bases are TGTGCCAGCAGCTCACAGGTACTAGCGGGAGGGCCGTACGAGCAGTACTTC. It yields the protein CASSSQVLAGGPYEQYF.

V is TRBV19 and J is TRBJ1-1; D is possibly TRBD1 (6 bases). The germline V and J ends were trimmed by 5 bases and 4 bases, with 14 bases remaining between them. In germline, CDR1 is LNHDA, CDR2 SQIVND (reference sequence). The CDR3 extends over 14 amino acids. CDR3 nucleotide sequence: TGTGCCAGTAGTCAACCGGGGGGCACCACTGAAGCTTTCTTT. Its protein product is CASSQPGGTTEAFF. Looking up the rest from reference TRBV19 and TRBJ1-1 gives the full variable domain: DGGITQSPKYLFRKEGQNVTLSCEQNLNHDAMYWYRQDPGQGLRLIYYSQIVNDFQKGDIAEGYSVSREKKESFPLTVTSAQKNPTAFYLCASSQPGGTTEAFFGQGTRLTVV.

This chain connects TRBV7-2 to TRBJ1-2; D unclear. The CDR3 is 15 residues long. Germline V gives CDR1 SGHTA, CDR2 FQGNSA. The ends were cut back, 1 base at V and 2 bases at J, with 11 bases in the middle. CDR3 protein: CASSLGAIRNYGYTF. DNA of the CDR3: TGTGCCAGCAGCTTAGGGGCGATTCGAAACTATGGCTACACCTTC.

The chain recombines TRBV10-1 with TRBJ2-1, with a weak D call TRBD2 (6 bases). The germline CDR1 and CDR2 sequences are WNHNN and SYGVQD (reference sequence). V lost 8 bases and J lost 4, with 12 bases in between. The CDR3 loop spans 13 amino acids. The CDR3 loop is CASAGGMYNEQFF. CDR3 coding DNA: TGCGCCAGCGCTGGGGGGATGTACAATGAGCAGTTCTTC.

The chain couples TRBV27 to TRBJ2-3, with 7 bases aligning to TRBD2. The CDR3 sequence is 14 residues long. V lost 8 bases and J lost 6; bases outside the gene matches: 11. CDR1 is MNHEY, CDR2 SMNVEV, per germline (reference sequence). The CDR3 sequence: CASSPWGGTDTQYF. CDR3 coding DNA: TGTGCCAGCTCCCCCTGGGGAGGGACCGATACGCAGTATTTT.

The chain is built from TRBV18 and TRBJ2-2, with 7 bases aligning to TRBD2. Germline CDR1 reads KGHSH; CDR2 reads LQKENI. With 0 bases clipped from V and 5 bases from J, the junction kept 9 bases outside the gene matches. The CDR3 covers 17 residues. The chain's CDR3 is CASSPPSPAGMTGELFF. CDR3 DNA: TGTGCCAGCTCACCACCGTCCCCAGCGGGAATGACCGGGGAGCTGTTTTTT.

The chain uses TRBV6-1 and TRBJ1-4, with a weak D call TRBD1 (6 bases). With 2 bases removed from V and 9 bases from J, the gap between germline ends came to 13 bases. Germline V gives CDR1 MNHNS, CDR2 SASEGT. This CDR3 has 14 amino acids. The CDR3 protein is CASSEYQGMKKLFF. DNA for the CDR3: TGTGCCAGCAGTGAATACCAGGGGATGAAAAAACTGTTTTTT.

CDR3: CASSLEAAPYGYTF. The CDR3 DNA follows: TGTGCCAGCAGCTTGGAAGCGGCCCCCTATGGCTACACCTTC. The genes are TRBV5-4 and TRBJ1-2; D call uncertain. V lost 0 bases and J lost 4, with 10 bases in between. CDR1 is SGHNT, CDR2 YYREEE, per germline (reference sequence). The CDR3 sequence is 14 residues long. Variable domain in full (rest from reference TRBV5-4 and TRBJ1-2): ETGVTQSPTHLIKTRGQQVTLRCSSQSGHNTVSWYQQALGQGPQFIFQYYREEENGRGNFPPRFSGLQFPNYSSELNVNALELDDSALYLCASSLEAAPYGYTFGSGTRLTVV.

The rearrangement links TRBV30 to TRBJ1-3; 7 bases line up with TRBD1. The J segment lost 0 bases and the V segment lost 3 bases, leaving 8 bases of the junction unmatched. The CDR3 contains 16 residues. Germline-derived CDR1 and CDR2 are GTSNPN and SVGIG (reference sequence). As DNA, the CDR3 is TGTGCCTGGAGGCATCAGGACAGGCGCTCTGGAAACACCATATATTTT. Protein product: CAWRHQDRRSGNTIYF.

The chain uses TRBV5-1 and TRBJ1-1; TRBD1 matches 7 bases. Germline CDR1 reads SGHRS; CDR2 reads YFSETQ. The J segment lost 1 base and the V segment lost 7 bases, leaving 7 bases of the junction unmatched. This CDR3 has 14 residues. CDR3 in DNA: TGCGCCAGCGGGGACAGCGCCTCGAACACTGAAGCTTTCTTT. It specifies CASGDSASNTEAFF.